This T cell receptor beta chain is drawn from a study of cytomegalovirus exposure and HLA in healthy donors. V was pared by 1 base and J by 7 bases, with 9 bases of the junction left unmatched. CDR3 length: 16 amino acids. Germline CDR1 and CDR2: LNHNV and YYDKDF (reference sequence). Clones were read by immunoSEQ multiplex PCR, and TCRdb kept only the in-frame ones, dropping some. The table has about 140,000 clones, 88% seen once; the top ten hold roughly 7.7%. J is TRBJ1-4 and V is TRBV15, with 7 bases fitting TRBD1. The source material was PBMCs. The clonotype originates from a woman aged 18-29 years in good health and CMV-seropositive. The CDR3 spells CATSRASRGRGEKLFF. Here the CDR3 DNA reads TGTGCCACCAGCAGAGCGTCAAGGGGGCGAGGTGAAAAACTGTTTTTT.